The 14 T cell receptor beta chains given below trace back to one sample, sequenced in a study of cytomegalovirus exposure and HLA in healthy donors. 13 Jbeta primers and 60 Vbeta primers were used for the PCR. Using immunoSEQ multiplex PCR, the repertoire was profiled, and TCRdb retains in-frame clones only, with some absent. The sample consists of fewer than 95,000 clones, 60% to 80% of them appearing once. Sequencing was carried out using PBMCs. The receptor source for this set is a woman in her 30s in good health and CMV-seronegative.

This chain links TRBV29-1 with TRBJ1-3, with D tentatively TRBD1 (6 bases). Germline-derived CDR1 and CDR2 are SQVTM and ANQGSEA. The CDR3 has 15 residues. V lost 7 bases and J 3 bases, leaving 19 bases between the germline ends. The CDR3 DNA reads TGCAGCGCCAACACAGGGCCCTCGGGTGGAAACACCATATATTTT. Protein sequence: CSANTGPSGGNTIYF.

The table lists this clone with a count of one. This chain links TRBV7-3 with TRBJ2-1; D perhaps matches TRBD2 (6 bases). The length of the CDR3 is 14 residues. V was shortened by 6 bases and J by 7 bases, with 16 bases between the two germline ends. Germline V gene sequence: CDR1 SGHTA, CDR2 FQGTGA. CDR3 sequence (DNA): TGTGCCAGCAGTTGGGGAGCCGGAGGGAATGAGCAGTTCTTC. Translation gives CASSWGAGGNEQFF.

This clone was observed a handful of times. The chain joins TRBV7-7 to TRBJ2-1; TRBD2 might be the D (5 bases). CDR3 length: 15 residues. The germline V gene has CDR1 SSHAT and CDR2 FNYEAQ (reference sequence). The germline V and J ends were trimmed by 1 base and 3 bases, with 10 bases remaining between them. The CDR3: CASSLGRSGYNEQFF. The CDR3 DNA is TGTGCCAGCAGCTTAGGACGGAGCGGCTACAATGAGCAGTTCTTC.

The genes are TRBV5-4 and TRBJ1-2; 7 nucleotides agree with TRBD1. This CDR3 has 15 amino acids. Germline V gene data show CDR1 as SGHNT and CDR2 as YYREEE (reference sequence). Unmatched junction bases numbered 13, after V lost 4 bases and J lost 7 bases. This CDR3 is CASSLARGRGAGYTF. CDR3 DNA: TGTGCCAGCAGCCTGGCGAGAGGCAGGGGGGCTGGCTACACCTTC.

The gene calls are TRBV18 and TRBJ1-5; D is perhaps TRBD1 (6 bases). The germline CDR1 and CDR2 sequences are KGHSH and LQKENI. Trimming left V 4 bases short and J 5 bases short, with 9 bases between. The CDR3 length is 13 residues. CDR3 sequence reads: CASSQGDDQPQHF. The CDR3 DNA reads as TGTGCCAGCTCACAGGGGGACGATCAGCCCCAGCATTTT. Combining the CDR3 with reference TRBV18 and TRBJ1-5 gives the whole variable domain NAGVMQNPRHLVRRRGQEARLRCSPMKGHSHVYWYRQLPEEGLKFMVYLQKENIIDESGMPKERFSAEFPKEGPSILRIQQVVRGDSAAYFCASSQGDDQPQHFGDGTRLSIL.

The rearrangement uses TRBV2 and TRBJ1-2, with D tentatively TRBD1 (6 bases). V lost 8 bases to trimming and J lost 7 bases, with 14 bases between them. CDR1 and CDR2 (germline): SNHLY, FYNNEI. The CDR3 has 12 amino acids. This CDR3 reads CASGGALGGYTF. The CDR3 bases are TGTGCCAGCGGGGGGGCCTTGGGTGGCTACACCTTC.

This clone was seen a few times. This chain links TRBV2 with TRBJ2-6; a weak D match, TRBD1 (5 bases). This CDR3 is 14 amino acids long. Trimming removed 6 bases from V and 2 bases from J, with 8 bases in between. CDR1 is SNHLY and CDR2 is FYNNEI in the germline V gene. CDR3 residues: CASRQGPGANVLTF. CDR3 sequence (DNA): TGTGCCAGCAGGCAGGGTCCTGGGGCCAACGTCCTGACTTTC. The full variable domain, completed using reference TRBV2 and TRBJ2-6, is EPEVTQTPSHQVTQMGQEVILRCVPISNHLYFYWYRQILGQKVEFLVSFYNNEISEKSEIFDDQFSVERPDGSNFTLKIRSTKLEDSAMYFCASRQGPGANVLTFGAGSRLTVL.

This clone has a handful of counts. The chain links TRBV29-1 to TRBJ1-2; possibly TRBD1 for D (6 bases). The ends were cut back, 7 bases at V and 8 bases at J, with 23 bases in the middle. This CDR3 is 14 amino acids long. Germline CDR1 is SQVTM and CDR2 is ANQGSEA. The CDR3 nucleotides are TGCAGCGAAAAAAAATGGACAGCTTCCTTAGGCTACACCTTC. Translating gives CSEKKWTASLGYTF.

This clone was recorded a few times. V is TRBV2 and J is TRBJ1-2, with 7 positions matching TRBD1. V lost 3 bases to trimming and J lost 2 bases; unmatched junction nucleotides: 12. The CDR3 covers 17 residues. Germline CDR1 is SNHLY and CDR2 is FYNNEI. The CDR3 sequence: CASSDSGSQGINYGYTF. CDR3 DNA sequence: TGTGCCAGCAGTGATTCGGGATCACAGGGGATCAACTATGGCTACACCTTC.

The chain uses TRBV10-2 and TRBJ2-7; perhaps TRBD1 as D (5 bases). V lost 6 bases to trimming and J lost 2 bases, with 5 bases between them. Germline V gives CDR1 WSHSY, CDR2 SAAADI. The CDR3 contains 11 residues. The CDR3 loop reads CASRQAYEQYF. CDR3 DNA sequence: TGCGCCAGCAGACAGGCCTACGAGCAGTACTTC.

The chain combines TRBV18 with TRBJ1-6; maybe TRBD1 (5 bases). Trimming took 5 bases from V and 4 from J, leaving 15 bases between them. The CDR3 totals 16 residues. From germline, CDR1 is KGHSH and CDR2 LQKENI. CDR3 nucleotides: TGTGCCAGCTCATACCTAGGGGATCGTTATAATTCACCCCTCCACTTT. Its translation is CASSYLGDRYNSPLHF.

The chain combines TRBV5-1 with TRBJ2-3; TRBD2 matches at 8 bases. This CDR3 has 16 amino acids. V lost 4 bases to trimming and J lost 4 bases; unmatched junction nucleotides: 11. The germline CDR1 and CDR2 sequences are SGHRS and YFSETQ. In nucleotides, the CDR3 is TGCGCCAGCAGCCCTGGAGGGGCGGGGGGCGCAGATACGCAGTATTTT. As protein: CASSPGGAGGADTQYF. Full variable domain (outside the CDR3, taken from reference TRBV5-1 and TRBJ2-3): KAGVTQTPRYLIKTRGQQVTLSCSPISGHRSVSWYQQTPGQGLQFLFEYFSETQRNKGNFPGRFSGRQFSNSRSEMNVSTLELGDSALYLCASSPGGAGGADTQYFGPGTRLTVL.

This CDR3 is CAIKIAGGSSYNEQFF. The CDR3 DNA follows: TGTGCCATCAAAATAGCGGGAGGGAGCTCCTACAATGAGCAGTTCTTC. The chain joins TRBV10-3 to TRBJ2-1; 11 nucleotides match TRBD2. The CDR3 runs 16 residues. V was clipped by 7 bases and J by 0 bases; unmatched bases: 5. Germline values: CDR1 ENHRY, CDR2 SYGVKD.

V gene TRBV5-1 combines with J gene TRBJ2-5; 8 bases map to TRBD2. The V gene end was trimmed by 0 bases and the J gene end by 5 bases; junction bases not matched to a gene: 12. Germline values: CDR1 SGHRS, CDR2 YFSETQ. The CDR3 contains 17 residues. The CDR3 sequence: CASSLEDGQRGRETQYF. In DNA form, the CDR3 reads TGCGCCAGCAGCTTGGAAGATGGACAGCGGGGGAGGGAGACCCAGTACTTC. Full variable domain (missing parts from reference TRBV5-1 and TRBJ2-5): KAGVTQTPRYLIKTRGQQVTLSCSPISGHRSVSWYQQTPGQGLQFLFEYFSETQRNKGNFPGRFSGRQFSNSRSEMNVSTLELGDSALYLCASSLEDGQRGRETQYFGPGTRLLVL.